The clone carrying this T cell receptor beta chain was counted a few times. Its antigen is not identified. The CDR3 is 16 amino acids. The germline CDR1 and CDR2 sequences are MGHRA and YSYEKL. Trimming removed 4 bases from V and 3 bases from J; junction bases left unmatched: 4. TCRdb re-analysed the 5' RACE reads in MiXCR, keeping a single row per CDR3 protein. Of approximately 290,000 distinct CDR3 sequences listed, roughly a fifth are singletons. This record comes from a study of T-cell memory formation after mild COVID-19. The study's findings and limits: There was a balanced CD4/CD8 profile in clones contracting day 15 to 85, and later expanders leaned CD4+. Whether day 37 second-wave clones are SARS-CoV-2-specific was not confirmed.

The sample comprised PBMCs or a T cell subset sorted from them (not recorded which). The receptor comes from a man younger than 35 who had mild COVID-19 (a few samples of this study predate the infection). Cell type and time point are not known. This sequence joins TRBV4-1 and TRBJ2-2; 11 nucleotides line up with TRBD2. CDR3 nucleotide sequence: TGCGCCAGCAGCCCGATAGCGGGGGGGGACACCGGGGAGCTGTTTTTT. The encoded protein is CASSPIAGGDTGELFF.